One sample yielded the 17 T cell receptor beta chains listed below, sequenced in a study of blood T cell repertoires in COVID-19. Generated by immunoSEQ multiplex PCR, the TCRdb table keeps only in-frame clones and is missing some. The table shows about 190,000 clones, with around 80% occurring only once. Sequencing input: peripheral blood. The receptors come from a woman between 45 and 60 years old with acute or convalescent COVID-19.

The chain combines TRBV19 with TRBJ1-2, with D possibly matching TRBD1 (5 bases). The CDR3 has 14 residues. The V gene lost 2 bases and the J gene lost 4 bases, with 11 bases spanning the gap. The germline CDR1 and CDR2 sequences are LNHDA and SQIVND (reference sequence). The CDR3 DNA sequence: TGTGCCAGTAGTATACGGGAGGGGCCCTATGGCTACACCTTC. Its translation: CASSIREGPYGYTF.

V gene TRBV28 combines with J gene TRBJ2-2; 11 bases line up with TRBD2. J gave up 3 bases and V 6 bases, and 3 bases lay outside the gene matches. The CDR3 is made up of 15 amino acids. Per germline, CDR1 MDHEN and CDR2 SYDVKM. Written as DNA, the CDR3 is TGTGCCAGCAGGAATAGCGGGAGGGACACCGGGGAGCTGTTTTTT. It yields the protein CASRNSGRDTGELFF. Using reference TRBV28 and TRBJ2-2 for the parts outside the CDR3, the full variable domain is DVKVTQSSRYLVKRTGEKVFLECVQDMDHENMFWYRQDPGLGLRLIYFSYDVKMKEKGDIPEGYSVSREKKERFSLILESASTNQTSMYLCASRNSGRDTGELFFGEGSRLTVL.

The table lists this clone with a count of one. The chain couples TRBV5-1 to TRBJ1-3; D is possibly TRBD1 (6 bases). The CDR3 runs to 16 residues. The V and J ends lost 4 bases and 7 bases respectively, with 21 bases between them. The germline gives CDR1 SGHRS, CDR2 YFSETQ. The CDR3 DNA reads as TGCGCCAGCAGCCTACAAGCCAACAGGGCCGGGAACACCATATATTTT. Residues: CASSLQANRAGNTIYF.

About this clone: Other nucleotide sequences in the sample specify the same CDR3. The chain combines TRBV28 with TRBJ1-3, with a weak D call TRBD1 (6 bases). V lost 6 bases and J lost 0, with 12 bases in between. The germline V gene encodes CDR1 MDHEN and CDR2 SYDVKM. This CDR3 spans 15 amino acids. This CDR3 reads CASSGDRSSGNTIYF. CDR3 bases: TGTGCCAGCAGCGGCGACAGGAGCTCTGGAAACACCATATATTTT. Looking up the rest from reference TRBV28 and TRBJ1-3 gives the full variable domain: DVKVTQSSRYLVKRTGEKVFLECVQDMDHENMFWYRQDPGLGLRLIYFSYDVKMKEKGDIPEGYSVSREKKERFSLILESASTNQTSMYLCASSGDRSSGNTIYFGEGSWLTVV.

This clone was seen just once. V is TRBV6-5 and J is TRBJ1-3; 10 nucleotides align to TRBD1. V was clipped by 4 bases and J by 4 bases; unmatched bases: 7. The CDR3 sequence is 16 residues long. Germline loops: CDR1 MNHEY, CDR2 SVGAGI. The CDR3 region has the DNA TGTGCCAGCAGTTCATTGGACAGGGGGTTGGGAAACACCATATATTTT. Translating gives CASSSLDRGLGNTIYF.

The rearrangement links TRBV6-1 to TRBJ1-2; D uncertain. V dropped 2 bases and J dropped 2 bases, with 12 bases sitting between them. In germline, CDR1 is MNHNS, CDR2 SASEGT. The CDR3 length is 15 residues. This chain's CDR3 is CASSETWAANYGYTF. The CDR3 DNA reads as TGTGCCAGCAGTGAAACGTGGGCAGCCAACTATGGCTACACCTTC.

This chain joins TRBV5-1 and TRBJ2-7; 8 nucleotides agree with TRBD2. The CDR3 consists of 14 residues. The J segment lost 2 bases and the V segment lost 1 base, leaving 2 bases of the junction unmatched. Germline loops: CDR1 SGHRS, CDR2 YFSETQ. CDR3 protein: CASSLTSGTYEQYF. As DNA, the CDR3 is TGCGCCAGCAGCTTGACTAGCGGAACCTACGAGCAGTACTTC.

The J gene is TRBJ1-2, the V gene TRBV10-3; 10 bases align to TRBD1. Per the germline V gene, CDR1 is ENHRY and CDR2 is SYGVKD. CDR3 length: 17 amino acids. J lost 2 bases, V lost 5 bases, and 11 bases had no gene match. The CDR3 DNA is TGTGCCATCAGTCCCTTTCCGGGACAGGGGACAAACTATGGCTACACCTTC. Translating it yields CAISPFPGQGTNYGYTF.

This chain's CDR3 is CATSDRAGGPGEQYF. Written as DNA, the CDR3 is TGTGCCACCAGTGATCGAGCGGGAGGACCGGGCGAGCAGTACTTC. This chain uses TRBV24-1 with TRBJ2-7, with 9 bases aligning to TRBD2. V shed 3 bases, J shed 6 bases, and the junction held 8 bases outside the gene matches. The germline gives CDR1 KGHDR, CDR2 SFDVKD. The CDR3 runs to 15 residues.

The chain carries TRBV18 and TRBJ1-1; the D gene is possibly TRBD1 (5 bases). The CDR3 consists of 14 residues. V lost 3 bases and J lost 5, with 13 bases in between. Germline V gives CDR1 KGHSH, CDR2 LQKENI. The CDR3 is CASSPSGGLTEAFF. DNA for the CDR3: TGTGCCAGCTCACCTAGCGGGGGTTTGACTGAAGCTTTCTTT.

This clone was recorded only once. The V and J genes are TRBV5-4 and TRBJ1-2, with 12 bases that match TRBD1. This CDR3 spans 14 amino acids. Germline values: CDR1 SGHNT, CDR2 YYREEE (reference sequence). V gave up 4 bases and J gave up 8 bases; unmatched junction bases: 6. The CDR3 is CASSRGQGAGGYTF. CDR3 nucleotide sequence: TGTGCCAGCAGCAGGGGACAGGGGGCGGGAGGCTACACCTTC.

This chain joins TRBV27 and TRBJ2-1; unclear D gene. Germline CDR1 reads MNHEY; CDR2 reads SMNVEV (reference sequence). This CDR3 region has 16 residues. Trimming left V 4 bases short and J 0 bases short, with 13 bases between. The CDR3 region has the DNA TGTGCCAGCAGTTCCGCGCGGCTGGGCTCCTACAATGAGCAGTTCTTC. Its translation: CASSSARLGSYNEQFF.

V gene TRBV6-5 combines with J gene TRBJ2-4; 9 positions match TRBD2. Germline CDR1 is MNHEY and CDR2 is SVGAGI. V shed 8 bases, J shed 6 bases, and the junction held 8 bases outside the gene matches. The CDR3 loop spans 14 amino acids. CDR3 loop: CASRWGGRGNIQYF. CDR3 in DNA: TGTGCCAGCCGCTGGGGCGGGAGGGGAAACATTCAGTACTTC.

The chain uses TRBV5-6 and TRBJ2-2; 9 nucleotides match TRBD2. J was trimmed by 3 bases and V by 2 bases; bases with no gene match: 8. The CDR3 has 17 amino acids. Germline loops: CDR1 SGHDT, CDR2 YYEEEE. This CDR3 is CASSLGVAGVYTGELFF. As DNA, the CDR3 is TGTGCCAGCAGCTTAGGCGTAGCGGGAGTGTACACCGGGGAGCTGTTTTTT.

The chain couples TRBV14 to TRBJ2-6; D perhaps matches TRBD2 (6 bases). Germline assignment: CDR1 SGHDN and CDR2 FVKESK. Deletions cut 3 bases from V and 2 bases from J, with 11 bases between. This CDR3 has 16 residues. The CDR3 nucleotides read TGTGCCAGCAGCCAGGACTATTTCGCTGGGGCCAACGTCCTGACTTTC. This encodes CASSQDYFAGANVLTF.

The chain links TRBV24-1 to TRBJ2-2; D perhaps matches TRBD2 (5 bases). The CDR3 contains 16 residues. The germline CDR1 and CDR2 sequences are KGHDR and SFDVKD. Trimming shortened V by 5 bases and J by 4 bases, and 16 bases separated the two germline ends. CDR3 nucleotide sequence: TGTGCCACCAGTGGTAGTGTGGCGGCGGGCACCGGGGAGCTGTTTTTT. Protein sequence: CATSGSVAAGTGELFF.

This rearrangement joins TRBV15 to TRBJ1-1; 8 bases agree with TRBD1. CDR1 is LNHNV and CDR2 is YYDKDF in the germline V gene (reference sequence). This CDR3 spans 14 amino acids. V lost 6 bases to trimming and J lost 4 bases; unmatched junction nucleotides: 7. Here the CDR3 reads CATRQDRVFTEAFF. CDR3 nucleotides: TGTGCCACCAGACAGGACAGGGTTTTCACTGAAGCTTTCTTT.